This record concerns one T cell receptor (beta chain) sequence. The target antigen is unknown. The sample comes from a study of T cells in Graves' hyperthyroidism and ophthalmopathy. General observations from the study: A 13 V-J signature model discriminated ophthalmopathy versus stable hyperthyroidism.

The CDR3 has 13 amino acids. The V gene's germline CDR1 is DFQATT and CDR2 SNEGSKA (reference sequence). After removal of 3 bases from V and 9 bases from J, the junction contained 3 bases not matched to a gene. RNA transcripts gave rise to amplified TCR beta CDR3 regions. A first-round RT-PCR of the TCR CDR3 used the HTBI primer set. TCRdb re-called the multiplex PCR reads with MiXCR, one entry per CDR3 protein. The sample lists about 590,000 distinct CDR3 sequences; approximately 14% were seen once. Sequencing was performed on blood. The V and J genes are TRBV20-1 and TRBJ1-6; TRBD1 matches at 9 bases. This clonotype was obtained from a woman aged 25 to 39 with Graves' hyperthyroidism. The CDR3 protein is CSARDRGRSPLHF. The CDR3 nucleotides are TGCAGTGCTAGGGACAGGGGTCGTTCACCCCTCCACTTT.